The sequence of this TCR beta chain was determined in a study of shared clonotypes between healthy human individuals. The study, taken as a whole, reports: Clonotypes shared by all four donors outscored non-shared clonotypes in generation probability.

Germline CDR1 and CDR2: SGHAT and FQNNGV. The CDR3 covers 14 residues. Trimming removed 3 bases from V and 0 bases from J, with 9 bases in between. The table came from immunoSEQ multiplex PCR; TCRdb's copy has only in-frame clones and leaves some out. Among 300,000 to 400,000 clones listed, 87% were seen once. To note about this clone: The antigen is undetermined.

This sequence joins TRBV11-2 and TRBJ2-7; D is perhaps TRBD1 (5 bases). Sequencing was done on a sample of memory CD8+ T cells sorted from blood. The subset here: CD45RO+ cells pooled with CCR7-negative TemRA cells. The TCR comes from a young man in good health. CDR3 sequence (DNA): TGTGCCAGCAGCTTGCCAGGGATCTCCTACGAGCAGTACTTC. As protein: CASSLPGISYEQYF.